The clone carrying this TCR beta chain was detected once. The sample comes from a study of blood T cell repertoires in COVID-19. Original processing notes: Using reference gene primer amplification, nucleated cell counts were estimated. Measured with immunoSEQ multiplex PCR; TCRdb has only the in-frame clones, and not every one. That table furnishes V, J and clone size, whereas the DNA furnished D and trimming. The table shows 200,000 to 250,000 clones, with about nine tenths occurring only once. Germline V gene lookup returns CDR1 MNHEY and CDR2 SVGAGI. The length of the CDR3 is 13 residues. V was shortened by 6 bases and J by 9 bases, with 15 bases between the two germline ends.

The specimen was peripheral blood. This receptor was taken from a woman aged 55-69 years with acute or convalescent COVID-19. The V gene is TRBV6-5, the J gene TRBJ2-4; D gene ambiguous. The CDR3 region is CASRPEPSGIQYF. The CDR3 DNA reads TGTGCCAGCAGACCTGAGCCTAGTGGCATTCAGTACTTC.